Shown below are 8 T cell receptor beta chains from a single sample sequenced in a study of blood T cell repertoires in COVID-19 (dated by TCRdb to about 2020). The method behind the library was the immunoSEQ multiplex PCR assay. As stored in TCRdb, this immuneACCESS dataset retains in-frame rearrangements with V and J assigned. A fraction of the clones does not appear; measured against another copy, unresolved V genes explain less than half of the discrepancy, and the remainder lacks a known reason. The sample yields about 250,000 clones; 75% to 85% were counted once. The ten largest account for less than 6.5% of the sample. The sequenced sample was peripheral blood. Receptors were obtained from a human donor in a cohort sampled during active COVID-19.

The chain couples TRBV19 to TRBJ1-4; D is unclear. CDR1 and CDR2 (germline): LNHDA, SQIVND (reference sequence). CDR3 length: 14 amino acids. The V end lost 3 bases, the J end lost 5 bases, and 10 bases lay between the germline ends. The CDR3 region is CASSMAAVNEKLFF. CDR3 in DNA: TGTGCCAGTAGTATGGCGGCAGTGAATGAAAAACTGTTTTTT.

The chain links TRBV6-1 to TRBJ2-3, with 13 nucleotides matching TRBD2. The CDR3 runs to 17 residues. Per the germline V gene, CDR1 is MNHNS and CDR2 is SASEGT. V was pared by 4 bases and J by 0 bases, with 4 bases of the junction left unmatched. The DNA of the CDR3 is TGTGCCAGCAGTGGCTCGGGACTAGCGGGGAGCACAGATACGCAGTATTTT. Translation gives CASSGSGLAGSTDTQYF.

This chain connects TRBV4-1 to TRBJ2-6; unclear D gene. Germline V gives CDR1 MGHRA, CDR2 YSYEKL. Trimming cost V 4 bases and J 0 bases, with 7 bases left between them. The CDR3 loop spans 15 amino acids. The CDR3 DNA follows: TGCGCCAGCAGCCCACAGTTCTCTGGGGCCAACGTCCTGACTTTC. Protein: CASSPQFSGANVLTF.

This chain connects TRBV6-5 to TRBJ2-1; 8 bases agree with TRBD2. This CDR3 is 13 amino acids long. The trim removed 2 bases at V and 14 bases at J, leaving 8 bases unmatched. Germline CDR1 reads MNHEY; CDR2 reads SVGAGI. This CDR3 reads CASSYPGGGNKFF. The CDR3 nucleotides read TGTGCCAGCAGTTACCCGGGCGGGGGGAATAAGTTCTTC.

This clone was observed a few times. This chain connects TRBV11-2 to TRBJ1-6, with 7 bases identical to TRBD1. The length of the CDR3 is 14 residues. Germline CDR1 and CDR2: SGHAT and FQNNGV. The ends lost 7 bases at V and 6 bases at J; junction bases unmatched: 6. As DNA, the CDR3 is TGTGCCAGCACCTCGGACAGGCCTAATTCACCCCTCCACTTT. It specifies CASTSDRPNSPLHF.

This chain connects TRBV5-1 to TRBJ1-2; D unclear. V shed 1 base and J shed 2 bases, with 6 bases lying between them. CDR1 is SGHRS and CDR2 is YFSETQ in the germline V gene. The CDR3 has 13 amino acids. CDR3 coding DNA: TGCGCCAGCAGCTTGTCAGAAAACTATGGCTACACCTTC. Its translation: CASSLSENYGYTF.

This clone was recorded a few times. The chain recombines TRBV5-1 with TRBJ2-7, with a tentative D call TRBD1 (5 bases). Between the trimmed V and J ends, which lost 0 bases and 3 bases, there was a span of 10 bases. This CDR3 has 14 amino acids. Germline CDR1 and CDR2: SGHRS and YFSETQ. The CDR3 nucleotides are TGCGCCAGCAGCTTGGACAGGTCCGTCTACGAGCAGTACTTC. This sequence encodes CASSLDRSVYEQYF.

The gene calls are TRBV27 and TRBJ1-2, with D possibly matching TRBD1 (5 bases). Trimming shortened V by 3 bases and J by 7 bases, and 12 bases separated the two germline ends. The CDR3 is 13 amino acids. Germline V gene data show CDR1 as MNHEY and CDR2 as SMNVEV (reference sequence). This CDR3 reads CASSFDRWGGYTF. CDR3 bases: TGTGCCAGCAGTTTCGACAGATGGGGTGGCTACACCTTC.